These T cell receptor beta chains were read from a single sample in a study of T cell repertoires in cytomegalovirus infection. TCRdb re-analysed the reads in MiXCR, keeping a single row per CDR3 protein. Here the sample spans about 190,000 distinct CDR3 sequences, roughly 9% being singletons. The material sequenced was PBMCs. Source of these receptors: a human donor in good health (CMV status not recorded). Some clones in this sample may be carry-over from other donors' samples. Each CDR3 is given with its conserved first and last residue. Each record gives: V gene, D gene, clone size, J gene, CDR3 protein, CDR3 DNA. The D gene is left open where the match is weak. Clone size is given for some rows only: seen once, a few or many times, or a class if the clone is expanded.

TRBV14	.	.	TRBJ1-2	CASSPTMTGIYGYTF	TGTGCCAGCAGCCCTACCATGACAGGAATCTATGGCTACACCTTC
TRBV20-1	TRBD2	few	TRBJ2-2	CSATRPGLAGGHTGELFF	TGCAGTGCAACAAGACCGGGACTAGCGGGGGGCCACACCGGGGAGCTGTTTTTT
TRBV28	.	many	TRBJ2-3	CASNWPGAADTQYF	TGTGCCAGCAATTGGCCAGGGGCTGCAGATACGCAGTATTTT
TRBV11-2	TRBD2	.	TRBJ2-3	CASSLGRRGGTDTQYF	TGTGCCAGCAGCTTGGGGCGGCGGGGGGGCACAGATACGCAGTATTTT
TRBV7-2	.	many	TRBJ1-2	CASSLVGSRGGGGYTF	TGTGCCAGCAGCTTAGTTGGTAGCAGGGGCGGTGGGGGCTACACCTTC
TRBV28	TRBD2	few	TRBJ2-3	CASSDPRLAGPDTQYF	TGTGCCAGCAGTGACCCGAGGCTAGCGGGACCAGATACGCAGTATTTT
TRBV7-2	.	many	TRBJ1-1	CASSFSRDTEAFF	TGTGCCAGCAGCTTCTCCAGGGACACTGAAGCTTTCTTT
TRBV9	.	few	TRBJ1-3	CASSVDGGAGNTIYF	TGTGCCAGCAGCGTAGATGGAGGGGCTGGAAACACCATATATTTT
TRBV7-9	.	many	TRBJ1-2	CASSSKTGYGYTF	TGTGCCAGCAGCTCGAAGACAGGCTATGGCTACACCTTC
TRBV7-3	.	.	TRBJ1-6	CASSLQGRRSPLHF	TGTGCCAGCAGCCTACAGGGAAGGAGGTCACCCCTCCACTTT
TRBV7-2	.	many	TRBJ2-3	CASSLAGHRTDTQYF	TGTGCCAGCAGCTTAGCGGGCCATCGCACAGATACGCAGTATTTT
TRBV29-1	TRBD2	many	TRBJ2-1	CSVEGGLGGLNEQFF	TGCAGCGTTGAAGGGGGACTAGGCGGATTGAATGAGCAGTTCTTC
TRBV27	.	few	TRBJ1-4	CASSLGQENEKLFF	TGTGCCAGCAGTTTAGGCCAAGAAAATGAAAAACTGTTTTTT
TRBV7-9	.	many	TRBJ1-4	CASSPDSTNEKLFF	TGTGCCAGCAGCCCTGACAGTACTAATGAAAAACTGTTTTTT
TRBV11-2	.	many	TRBJ1-4	CASGRWTAPNEKLFF	TGTGCCAGCGGACGTTGGACAGCCCCTAATGAAAAACTGTTTTTT
TRBV20-1	.	many	TRBJ1-4	CSAAQGTNEKLFF	TGCAGTGCGGCTCAGGGTACTAATGAAAAACTGTTTTTT
TRBV5-6	.	many	TRBJ1-1	CASSFSLDEAFF	TGTGCCAGCAGCTTTAGTCTGGATGAAGCTTTCTTT
TRBV7-2	.	many	TRBJ2-7	CASSLPTRGEQYF	TGTGCCAGCAGCTTACCGACTAGGGGCGAGCAGTACTTC
TRBV4-3	.	few	TRBJ2-5	CASSQDQVKTQYF	TGCGCCAGCAGCCAAGATCAGGTTAAGACCCAGTACTTC
TRBV7-2	.	many	TRBJ2-2	CASSLDGELFF	TGTGCCAGCAGCTTAGACGGGGAGCTGTTTTTT
TRBV6-1	.	.	TRBJ2-2	CASSHFELANTGELFF	TGTGCCAGCAGTCACTTCGAACTCGCGAACACCGGGGAGCTGTTTTTT
TRBV11-2	.	many	TRBJ2-7	CASSWDSAYEQYF	TGTGCCAGCAGCTGGGATAGCGCTTACGAGCAGTACTTC
TRBV6-1	.	many	TRBJ2-7	CASSPQMDSPKQYF	TGTGCCAGCAGTCCCCAGATGGACAGCCCTAAGCAGTACTTC
TRBV12-3/TRBV12-4	TRBD1	many	TRBJ2-3	CASSLGGQEDTQYF	TGTGCCAGCAGTTTAGGGGGACAGGAAGATACGCAGTATTTT
TRBV7-2	TRBD2	many	TRBJ2-1	CASSNTGLAGYNEQFF	TGTGCCAGCAGCAATACGGGACTAGCGGGTTACAATGAGCAGTTCTTC
TRBV5-4	TRBD2	many	TRBJ2-1	CASSSGLAGHSYNEQFF	TGTGCCAGCAGCTCCGGACTAGCGGGGCACTCCTACAATGAGCAGTTCTTC
TRBV27	.	.	TRBJ2-2	CASSWTPNTGELFF	TGTGCCAGCAGTTGGACACCGAACACCGGGGAGCTGTTTTTT
TRBV7-2	TRBD2	many	TRBJ2-1	CASSLDGRPYNEQFF	TGTGCCAGCAGCTTAGACGGGAGGCCTTACAATGAGCAGTTCTTC
TRBV2	.	few	TRBJ1-5	CASSERSNQPQHF	TGTGCCAGCAGTGAGCGGAGCAATCAGCCCCAGCATTTT
TRBV20-1	TRBD2	.	TRBJ2-1	CSARDMTSAYNEQFF	TGCAGTGCTAGAGATATGACTAGCGCCTACAATGAGCAGTTCTTC